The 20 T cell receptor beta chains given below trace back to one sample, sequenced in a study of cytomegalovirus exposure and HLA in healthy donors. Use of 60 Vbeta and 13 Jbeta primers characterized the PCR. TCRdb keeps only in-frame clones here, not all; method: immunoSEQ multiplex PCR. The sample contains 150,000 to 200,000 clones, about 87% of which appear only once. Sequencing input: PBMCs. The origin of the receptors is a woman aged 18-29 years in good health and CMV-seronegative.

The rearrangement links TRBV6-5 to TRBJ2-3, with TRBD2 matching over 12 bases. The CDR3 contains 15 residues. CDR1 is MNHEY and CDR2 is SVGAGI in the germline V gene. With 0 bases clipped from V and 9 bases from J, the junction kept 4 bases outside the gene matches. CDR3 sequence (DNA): TGTGCCAGCAGTTACTCGGCTAGCGGGGGGGCGACGCAGTATTTT. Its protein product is CASSYSASGGATQYF.

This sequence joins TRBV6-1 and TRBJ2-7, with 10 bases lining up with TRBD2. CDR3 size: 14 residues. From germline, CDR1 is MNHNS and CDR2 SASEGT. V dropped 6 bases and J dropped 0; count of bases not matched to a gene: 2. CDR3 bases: TGTGCCAGCAGAGCGGGGGGGAGCTCCTACGAGCAGTACTTC. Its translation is CASRAGGSSYEQYF.

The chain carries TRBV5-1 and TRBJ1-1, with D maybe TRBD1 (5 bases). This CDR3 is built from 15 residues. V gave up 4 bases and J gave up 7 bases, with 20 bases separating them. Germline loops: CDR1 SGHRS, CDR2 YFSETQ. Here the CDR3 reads CASSPQSGGRGEAFF. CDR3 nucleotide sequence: TGCGCCAGCAGCCCCCAATCCGGGGGGAGAGGTGAAGCTTTCTTT.

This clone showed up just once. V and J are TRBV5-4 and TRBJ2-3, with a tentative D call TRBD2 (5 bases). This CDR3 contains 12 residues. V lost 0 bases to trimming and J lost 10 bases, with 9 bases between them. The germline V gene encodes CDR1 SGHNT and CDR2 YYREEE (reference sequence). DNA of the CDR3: TGTGCCAGCAGCTTGGCGCCCGGGGCGCAGTATTTT. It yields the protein CASSLAPGAQYF.

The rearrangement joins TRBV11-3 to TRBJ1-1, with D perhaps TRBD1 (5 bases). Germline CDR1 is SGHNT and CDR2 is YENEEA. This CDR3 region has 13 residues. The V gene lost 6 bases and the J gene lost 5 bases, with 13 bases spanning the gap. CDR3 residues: CASSLWGKTEAFF. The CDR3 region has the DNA TGTGCCAGCAGTCTTTGGGGCAAGACTGAAGCTTTCTTT.

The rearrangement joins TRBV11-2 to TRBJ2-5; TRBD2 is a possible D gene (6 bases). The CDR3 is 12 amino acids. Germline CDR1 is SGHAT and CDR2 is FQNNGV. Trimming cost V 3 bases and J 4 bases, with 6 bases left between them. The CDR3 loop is CASSFGGETQYF. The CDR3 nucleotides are TGTGCCAGCAGCTTCGGGGGAGAGACCCAGTACTTC. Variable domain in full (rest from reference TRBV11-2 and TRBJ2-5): EAGVAQSPRYKIIEKRQSVAFWCNPISGHATLYWYQQILGQGPKLLIQFQNNGVVDDSQLPKDRFSAERLKGVDSTLKIQPAKLEDSAVYLCASSFGGETQYFGPGTRLLVL.

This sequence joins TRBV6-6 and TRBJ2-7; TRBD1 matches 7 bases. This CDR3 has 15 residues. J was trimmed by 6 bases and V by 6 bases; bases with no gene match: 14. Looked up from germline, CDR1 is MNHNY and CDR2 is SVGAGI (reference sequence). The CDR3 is CASRVRDRGLGEQYF. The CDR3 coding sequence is TGTGCCAGCAGGGTCCGGGACAGAGGCCTCGGCGAGCAGTACTTC.

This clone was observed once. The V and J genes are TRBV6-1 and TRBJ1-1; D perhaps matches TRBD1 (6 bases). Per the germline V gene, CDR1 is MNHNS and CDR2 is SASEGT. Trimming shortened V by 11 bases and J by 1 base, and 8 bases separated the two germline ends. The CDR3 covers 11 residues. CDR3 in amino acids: CAVDRNTEAFF. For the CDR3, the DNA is TGTGCCGTGGACAGGAACACTGAAGCTTTCTTT.

DNA for the CDR3: TGTGCCAGCAGCCGGTCGGGACAGGGTGTCTATGGCTACACCTTC. Its translation is CASSRSGQGVYGYTF. The chain couples TRBV7-9 to TRBJ1-2, with 9 bases that match TRBD1. Germline CDR1 SEHNR, CDR2 FQNEAQ (reference sequence). With 5 bases clipped from V and 4 bases from J, the junction kept 8 bases outside the gene matches. This CDR3 contains 15 residues.

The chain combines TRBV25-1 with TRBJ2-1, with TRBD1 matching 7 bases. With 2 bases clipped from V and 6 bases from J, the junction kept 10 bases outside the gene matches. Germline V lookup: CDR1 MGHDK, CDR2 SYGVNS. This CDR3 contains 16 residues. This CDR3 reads CASSEPGTALVNEQFF. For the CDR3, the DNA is TGTGCCAGCAGTGAACCCGGGACAGCCCTTGTCAATGAGCAGTTCTTC.

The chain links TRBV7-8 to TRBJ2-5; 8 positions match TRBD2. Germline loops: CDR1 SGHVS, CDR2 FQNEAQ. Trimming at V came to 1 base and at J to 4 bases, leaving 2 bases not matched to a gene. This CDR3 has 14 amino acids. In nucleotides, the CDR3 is TGTGCCAGCAGCTTAGGCGGGGGGCGAGAGACCCAGTACTTC. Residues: CASSLGGGRETQYF.

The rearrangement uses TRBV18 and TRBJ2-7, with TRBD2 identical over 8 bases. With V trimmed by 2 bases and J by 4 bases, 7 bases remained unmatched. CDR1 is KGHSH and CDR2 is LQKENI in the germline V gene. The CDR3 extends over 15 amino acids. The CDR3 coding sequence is TGTGCCAGCTCACCAAGCGGGAGACTTGGGTACGAGCAGTACTTC. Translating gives CASSPSGRLGYEQYF.

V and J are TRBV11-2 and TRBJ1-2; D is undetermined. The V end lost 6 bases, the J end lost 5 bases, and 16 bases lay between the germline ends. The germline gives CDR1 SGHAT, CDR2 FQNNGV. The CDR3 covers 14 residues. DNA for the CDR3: TGTGCCAGCAGTCCCGCGTGGGCGGGGTATGGCTACACCTTC. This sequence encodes CASSPAWAGYGYTF.

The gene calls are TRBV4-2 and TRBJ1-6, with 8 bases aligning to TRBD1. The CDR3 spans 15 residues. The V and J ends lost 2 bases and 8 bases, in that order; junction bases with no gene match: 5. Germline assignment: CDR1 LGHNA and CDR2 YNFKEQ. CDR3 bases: TGTGCCAGCAGCCAAAAGGACAGGGCAGATTCACCCCTCCACTTT. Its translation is CASSQKDRADSPLHF.

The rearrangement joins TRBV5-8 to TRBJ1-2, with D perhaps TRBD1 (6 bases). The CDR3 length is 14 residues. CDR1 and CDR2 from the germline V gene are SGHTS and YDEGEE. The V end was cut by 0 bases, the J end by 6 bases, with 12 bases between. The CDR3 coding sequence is TGTGCCAGCAGCTTGGTGGTGGACAGCCATGGCTACACCTTC. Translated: CASSLVVDSHGYTF.

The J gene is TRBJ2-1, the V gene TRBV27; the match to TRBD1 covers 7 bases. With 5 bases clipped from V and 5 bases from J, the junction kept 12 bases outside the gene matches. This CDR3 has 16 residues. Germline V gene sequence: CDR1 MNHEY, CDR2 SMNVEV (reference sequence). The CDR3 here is CASSTTTTGINNEQFF. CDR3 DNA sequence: TGTGCCAGCAGTACCACAACGACAGGGATCAACAATGAGCAGTTCTTC.

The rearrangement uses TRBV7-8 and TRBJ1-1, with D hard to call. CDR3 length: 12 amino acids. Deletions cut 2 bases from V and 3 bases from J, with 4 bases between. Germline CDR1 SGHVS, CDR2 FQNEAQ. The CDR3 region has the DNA TGTGCCAGCAGCTTACAGTACACTGAAGCTTTCTTT. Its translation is CASSLQYTEAFF. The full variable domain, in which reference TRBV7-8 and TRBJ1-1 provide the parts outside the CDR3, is GAGVSQSPRYKVAKRGQDVALRCDPISGHVSLFWYQQALGQGPEFLTYFQNEAQLDKSGLPSDRFFAERPEGSVSTLKIQRTQQEDSAVYLCASSLQYTEAFFGQGTRLTVV.

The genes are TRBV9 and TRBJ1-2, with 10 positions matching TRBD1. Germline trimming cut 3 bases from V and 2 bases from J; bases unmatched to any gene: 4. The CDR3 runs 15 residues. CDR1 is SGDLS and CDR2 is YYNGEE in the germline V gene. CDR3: CASSGRGQGNYGYTF. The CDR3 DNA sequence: TGTGCCAGCAGCGGCAGGGGACAGGGGAACTATGGCTACACCTTC. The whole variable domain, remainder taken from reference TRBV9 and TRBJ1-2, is DSGVTQTPKHLITATGQRVTLRCSPRSGDLSVYWYQQSLDQGLQFLIQYYNGEERAKGNILERFSAQQFPDLHSELNLSSLELGDSALYFCASSGRGQGNYGYTFGSGTRLTVV.

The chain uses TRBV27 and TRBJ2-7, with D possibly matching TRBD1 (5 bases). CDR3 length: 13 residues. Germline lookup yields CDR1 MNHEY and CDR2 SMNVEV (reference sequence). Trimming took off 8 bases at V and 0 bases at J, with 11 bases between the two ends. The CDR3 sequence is CASFGQGSYEQYF. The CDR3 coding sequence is TGTGCCAGCTTCGGGCAGGGCTCCTACGAGCAGTACTTC.

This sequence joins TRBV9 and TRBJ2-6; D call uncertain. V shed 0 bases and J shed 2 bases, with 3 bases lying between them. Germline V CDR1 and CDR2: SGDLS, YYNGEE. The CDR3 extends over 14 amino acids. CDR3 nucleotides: TGTGCCAGCAGCGTAGACACTGGGGCCAACGTCCTGACTTTC. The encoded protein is CASSVDTGANVLTF.